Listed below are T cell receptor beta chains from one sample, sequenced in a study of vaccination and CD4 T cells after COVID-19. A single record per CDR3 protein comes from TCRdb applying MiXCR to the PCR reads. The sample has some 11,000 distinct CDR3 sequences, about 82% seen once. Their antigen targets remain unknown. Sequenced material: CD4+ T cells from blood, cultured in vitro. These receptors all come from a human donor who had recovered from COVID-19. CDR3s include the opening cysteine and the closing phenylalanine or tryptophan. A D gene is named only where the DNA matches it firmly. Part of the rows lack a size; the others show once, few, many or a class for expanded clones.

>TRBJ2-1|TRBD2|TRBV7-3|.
TGTGCCAGCACCCTCCTAGCGGGAGATTACAATGAGCAGTTCTTC
CASTLLAGDYNEQFF
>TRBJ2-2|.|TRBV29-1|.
TGCAGCGCGACAGGCCAGTCGAACACCGGGGAGCTGTTTTTT
CSATGQSNTGELFF
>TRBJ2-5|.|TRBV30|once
TGTGCCTGGAGTGTACGTCGGTTCGTCGGGGCAGAGACCCAGTACTTC
CAWSVRRFVGAETQYF
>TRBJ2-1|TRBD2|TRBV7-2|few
TGTGCCAGCAGCTTATTGGGGACTAGCGGGTTCTACAATGAGCAGTTCTTC
CASSLLGTSGFYNEQFF
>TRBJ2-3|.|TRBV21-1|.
TGTGCCAGCAGCAAGGAGGCTAGCGGAACTAGCACAGATACGCAGTATTTT
CASSKEASGTSTDTQYF
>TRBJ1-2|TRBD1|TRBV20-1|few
TGCAGTGCCAAATCCGGGACAGGGGGATACTATGGCTACACCTTC
CSAKSGTGGYYGYTF
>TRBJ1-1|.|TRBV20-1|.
TGCAGTGTAGGATCGGGGGCACCAAACACTGAAGCTTTCTTT
CSVGSGAPNTEAFF
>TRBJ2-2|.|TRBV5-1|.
TGCGCCAGCAGCTTGTATCCGGGAGTGGGCACCGGGGAGCTGTTTTTT
CASSLYPGVGTGELFF
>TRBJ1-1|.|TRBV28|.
TGTGCCACATCGACAGTCCCGAACACTGAAGCTTTCTTT
CATSTVPNTEAFF
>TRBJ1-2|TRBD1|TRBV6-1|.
TGTGCCAGCAGTGATCTGTACATTGGACAGGTCTTCTATGGCTACACCTTC
CASSDLYIGQVFYGYTF
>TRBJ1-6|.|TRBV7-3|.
TGTGCCAGCAGCCGGACAGCCAATTCACCCCTCCACTTT
CASSRTANSPLHF
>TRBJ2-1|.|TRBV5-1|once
TGCGCCAGCAGCTTATCCGGACCAGTATACAATGAGCAGTTCTTC
CASSLSGPVYNEQFF
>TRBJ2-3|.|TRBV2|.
TGTGCTACTATCGGCGGAGGAGGTGATACGCAGTATTTT
CATIGGGGDTQYF
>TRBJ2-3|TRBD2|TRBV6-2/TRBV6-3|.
TGTGCCAGCAGTTACGTAGCGGGAGGGTTAGGAGATACGCAGTATTTT
CASSYVAGGLGDTQYF
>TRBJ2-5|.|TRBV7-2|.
TGTGCCAGCAGCTTTCAGCGGGAAGAGACCCAGTACTTC
CASSFQREETQYF
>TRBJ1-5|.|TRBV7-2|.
TGTGCCAGCAGCTTAATGGACAGAAATCAGCCCCAGCATTTT
CASSLMDRNQPQHF
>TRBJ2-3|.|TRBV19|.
TGTGCCAGTAGTAACAGAGATACGCAGTATTTT
CASSNRDTQYF
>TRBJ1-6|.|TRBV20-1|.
TGCAGTGCTAGAGATTCCGGAGTTAGGCCATCACCCCTCCACTTT
CSARDSGVRPSPLHF
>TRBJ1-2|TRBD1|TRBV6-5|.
TGTGCCAGCAGTTATAAACAGGGGATGGATGGCTACACCTTC
CASSYKQGMDGYTF
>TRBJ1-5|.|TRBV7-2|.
TGTGCCAGCAGCCCGAGGGGGGTACAGATGAATCAGCCCCAGCATTTT
CASSPRGVQMNQPQHF